Listed here are 26 T cell receptor beta chains from one sample, sequenced in a study of blood T cell repertoires in COVID-19. Sequencing used immunoSEQ multiplex PCR; TCRdb keeps in-frame clones, though not all of them. The sample yields around 86,000 clones, 84% seen once. The sequencing input was peripheral blood. The receptors derive from a human donor in a cohort sampled during active COVID-19.

The chain carries TRBV4-2 and TRBJ2-1; a possible D gene is TRBD2 (6 bases). Between the trimmed V and J ends, which lost 4 bases and 3 bases, there was a span of 13 bases. The CDR3 runs to 15 residues. The V gene's germline CDR1 is LGHNA and CDR2 YNFKEQ. This CDR3 reads CASSPTGVIYNEQFF. CDR3 in DNA: TGTGCCAGCAGCCCAACGGGGGTTATCTACAATGAGCAGTTCTTC.

The genes are TRBV2 and TRBJ1-6; possibly TRBD1 for D (6 bases). CDR3 length: 17 residues. Per germline, CDR1 SNHLY and CDR2 FYNNEI. Trimming took off 8 bases at V and 5 bases at J, with 22 bases between the two ends. Here the CDR3 DNA reads TGTGCCAGCGGGAAGGTCCGAGGAACAGGGCATAATTCACCCCTCCACTTT. It specifies CASGKVRGTGHNSPLHF.

The V call is TRBV6-1, the J call TRBJ2-7; 8 nucleotides align to TRBD1. The length of the CDR3 is 15 residues. In germline, CDR1 is MNHNS, CDR2 SASEGT. V trimming: 0 bases; J trimming: 3 bases; junction bases outside the gene matches: 4. Here the CDR3 DNA reads TGTGCCAGCAGTGAAGCTGCGACAGGGGACTACGAGCAGTACTTC. It is translated as CASSEAATGDYEQYF.

This clone occurred a few times. The gene calls are TRBV9 and TRBJ2-2, with TRBD2 as a possible D gene (6 bases). Trimming took 1 base from V and 1 from J, leaving 11 bases between them. CDR1 SGDLS and CDR2 YYNGEE come from the germline V gene. This CDR3 is 16 amino acids long. The CDR3 DNA reads TGTGCCAGCAGCGTAAGGAGCGGGCTGAACACCGGGGAGCTGTTTTTT. Residues: CASSVRSGLNTGELFF.

The chain links TRBV10-1 to TRBJ2-7; 7 nucleotides line up with TRBD2. Germline V lookup: CDR1 WNHNN, CDR2 SYGVQD (reference sequence). The CDR3 contains 11 residues. Germline trimming cut 2 bases from V and 11 bases from J; bases unmatched to any gene: 3. The CDR3 here is CASSERSGKYF. The CDR3 DNA is TGCGCCAGCAGTGAGAGGAGCGGGAAGTACTTC.

The rearrangement links TRBV2 to TRBJ2-3, with D maybe TRBD2 (5 bases). The CDR3 is 14 amino acids. The germline gives CDR1 SNHLY, CDR2 FYNNEI. V gave up 7 bases and J gave up 0 bases, with 11 bases separating them. CDR3 in amino acids: CASMRAVSTDTQYF. Here the CDR3 DNA reads TGTGCCAGCATGAGGGCAGTAAGCACAGATACGCAGTATTTT.

A word on this clone: Relative to the germline gene, one junction end is altered; a read error may explain this. The same CDR3 also results from other DNA sequences found in this sample. The chain is built from TRBV5-1 and TRBJ1-4; D possibly corresponds to TRBD1 (6 bases). From germline, CDR1 is SGHRS and CDR2 YFSETQ. CDR3 length equals 14 residues. In DNA, the CDR3 is TGTGCCAGCAGCGGTCAGGGGACATCCGAAAAACTGTTTTTT. Protein sequence: CASSGQGTSEKLFF.

The V and J genes are TRBV5-1 and TRBJ2-7; 7 bases align to TRBD1. Unmatched junction bases numbered 10, after V lost 3 bases and J lost 4 bases. Germline V lookup: CDR1 SGHRS, CDR2 YFSETQ. The CDR3 runs 15 residues. The chain's CDR3 is CASSSPDREKYEQYF. The CDR3 DNA sequence: TGCGCCAGCAGCTCCCCCGACAGGGAAAAATACGAGCAGTACTTC.

This clone was seen only once. V gene TRBV4-1 combines with J gene TRBJ2-7; 9 bases match TRBD1. J lost 4 bases, V lost 2 bases, and 6 bases had no gene match. This CDR3 spans 15 amino acids. The germline V gene has CDR1 MGHRA and CDR2 YSYEKL. CDR3 loop: CASSQTGTGKYEQYF. The CDR3 DNA reads TGCGCCAGCAGCCAAACCGGGACAGGGAAGTACGAGCAGTACTTC.

The genes are TRBV5-6 and TRBJ2-3, with TRBD2 matching over 7 bases. The CDR3 consists of 13 residues. Trimming cost V 10 bases and J 5 bases; bases outside gene matches: 10. Germline CDR1 SGHDT, CDR2 YYEEEE. As DNA, the CDR3 is TGTGCCCGGGCGGGCGGGGGAGAAGATACGCAGTATTTT. This gives the protein CARAGGGEDTQYF.

V is TRBV6-2 or TRBV6-3 and J is TRBJ2-1, with TRBD2 matching over 9 bases. V shed 7 bases and J 0 bases; nucleotides not matched to a gene: 10. Germline CDR1 reads MNHEY; CDR2 reads SVGEGT. This CDR3 is built from 17 residues. As DNA, the CDR3 is TGTGCCAGCACCCCATCCCATAGCGGGGGCTCCTACAATGAGCAGTTCTTC. It is translated as CASTPSHSGGSYNEQFF.

V is TRBV3-1 (or the pseudogene TRBV3-2) and J is TRBJ1-1; TRBD1 matches at 8 bases. The V and J ends lost 1 base and 6 bases, in that order; junction bases with no gene match: 10. The CDR3 contains 16 residues. Germline-derived CDR1 and CDR2 are LGHDT and YNNKEL (reference sequence). The DNA of the CDR3 is TGTGCCAGCAGCCAAGGGACCCTTACAGGGGGTGCTGAAGCTTTCTTT. Translation: CASSQGTLTGGAEAFF.

This clone was seen a single time. The V and J genes are TRBV6-6 and TRBJ2-7, with 7 bases identical to TRBD1. CDR1 is MNHNY, CDR2 SVGAGI, per germline (reference sequence). CDR3 size: 14 residues. V lost 9 bases and J lost 3; bases outside the gene matches: 11. CDR3 protein: CASCWTGTFYEQYF. DNA of the CDR3: TGTGCCAGTTGCTGGACAGGAACTTTCTACGAGCAGTACTTC.

The chain uses TRBV7-9 and TRBJ2-7; weak D call: TRBD1 (5 bases). V was cut by 1 base and J by 1 base, with 14 bases left in between. The CDR3 length is 16 residues. CDR1 SEHNR and CDR2 FQNEAQ come from the germline V gene (reference sequence). The CDR3 DNA is TGTGCCAGCAGCTTAGAGGCAGGGTCTTTTTCCTACGAGCAGTACTTC. Protein product: CASSLEAGSFSYEQYF.

The chain joins TRBV19 to TRBJ1-5; no reliable D call. The length of the CDR3 is 15 residues. Germline V CDR1 and CDR2: LNHDA, SQIVND (reference sequence). The germline V and J ends were trimmed by 3 bases and 0 bases, with 9 bases remaining between them. CDR3 sequence reads: CASSMTEYSNQPQHF. CDR3 coding DNA: TGTGCCAGTAGTATGACTGAATATAGCAATCAGCCCCAGCATTTT.

The V gene is TRBV14, the J gene TRBJ2-3, with TRBD2 identical over 11 bases. V dropped 4 bases and J dropped 0; count of bases not matched to a gene: 3. This CDR3 has 16 amino acids. Germline V lookup: CDR1 SGHDN, CDR2 FVKESK. The CDR3 DNA is TGTGCCAGCAGCCCCGGGACTAGCGGTAGCACAGATACGCAGTATTTT. Its translation is CASSPGTSGSTDTQYF.

Here the CDR3 DNA reads TGTGCCAGCAGCCGGGGGGTAGATACGCAGTATTTT. Residues: CASSRGVDTQYF. This rearrangement joins TRBV3-1 (or the pseudogene TRBV3-2) to TRBJ2-3; D might be TRBD2 (6 bases). V lost 4 bases, J lost 5 bases, and 7 bases lay in between. This CDR3 spans 12 amino acids. Germline CDR1 LGHDT, CDR2 YNNKEL (reference sequence).

The J gene is TRBJ1-2, the V gene TRBV9, with 12 bases aligning to TRBD1. Germline V gene data show CDR1 as SGDLS and CDR2 as YYNGEE. V was clipped by 6 bases and J by 7 bases; unmatched bases: 7. The CDR3 loop spans 14 amino acids. The CDR3 DNA is TGTGCCAGCACCCGGGACAGGGGGCAAAGTGGCTACACCTTC. This translates into CASTRDRGQSGYTF.

This chain links TRBV7-2 with TRBJ1-1; D uncertain. The V gene lost 5 bases and the J gene lost 1 base, with 14 bases spanning the gap. Germline lookup yields CDR1 SGHTA and CDR2 FQGNSA. This CDR3 is built from 15 residues. The CDR3 nucleotides are TGTGCCAGCAGCCCCCTCGTACTTTCGAACACTGAAGCTTTCTTT. The encoded protein is CASSPLVLSNTEAFF.

This chain joins TRBV15 and TRBJ1-6, with 11 nucleotides matching TRBD1. Germline-derived CDR1 and CDR2 are LNHNV and YYDKDF (reference sequence). This CDR3 has 14 residues. V was pared by 7 bases and J by 10 bases, with 6 bases of the junction left unmatched. The CDR3 loop reads CATKTDRGLSPLHF. The DNA of the CDR3 is TGTGCCACCAAAACGGACAGGGGGCTCTCACCCCTCCACTTT.

The V and J genes are TRBV6-5 and TRBJ2-7, with D possibly TRBD2 on 7 matching bases. Germline CDR1 and CDR2: MNHEY and SVGAGI. Trimming cost V 5 bases and J 3 bases, with 14 bases left between them. The CDR3 length is 14 residues. As DNA, the CDR3 is TGTGCCAGCAGTCCGAGGGGGGGGGTCTACGAGCAGTACTTC. Protein product: CASSPRGGVYEQYF.

For this clone: Distinct nucleotide sequences in the sample also encode this CDR3. The CDR3: CASSHGRGEAFF. CDR3 DNA: TGTGCCAGCAGCCATGGAAGGGGGGAAGCTTTCTTT. The gene calls are TRBV3-1 (or the pseudogene TRBV3-2) and TRBJ1-1, with D perhaps matching TRBD1 (6 bases). The V gene's germline CDR1 is LGHDT and CDR2 YNNKEL (reference sequence). Trimming shortened V by 3 bases and J by 8 bases, and 10 bases separated the two germline ends. This CDR3 is 12 amino acids long.

J is TRBJ1-4 and V is TRBV11-2; maybe TRBD1 (5 bases). The CDR3 loop spans 13 amino acids. The V gene lost 8 bases and the J gene lost 7 bases, with 14 bases spanning the gap. The germline CDR1 and CDR2 sequences are SGHAT and FQNNGV. The CDR3 loop is CASLRGSGEKLFF. The CDR3 DNA reads as TGTGCCAGCCTTAGGGGTAGCGGTGAAAAACTGTTTTTT.

This clone came up once. The chain recombines TRBV3-1 (or the pseudogene TRBV3-2) with TRBJ2-7; D unclear. Trimming cost V 2 bases and J 0 bases, with 8 bases left between them. This CDR3 has 14 residues. The V gene's germline CDR1 is LGHDT and CDR2 YNNKEL (reference sequence). In DNA, the CDR3 is TGTGCCAGCAGCCAAACGTACAGCTCCTACGAGCAGTACTTC. This codes for CASSQTYSSYEQYF.

The chain recombines TRBV2 with TRBJ1-6; D unclear. The germline V gene encodes CDR1 SNHLY and CDR2 FYNNEI. Trimming removed 3 bases at V and 9 bases at J, with 15 bases between. This CDR3 comprises 15 residues. The CDR3: CASSDQSGVTSPLHF. The CDR3 region has the DNA TGTGCCAGCAGTGACCAGTCGGGAGTGACTTCACCCCTCCACTTT.

The chain recombines TRBV11-2 with TRBJ2-3, with D unresolved. The germline V and J ends were trimmed by 1 base and 2 bases, with 7 bases remaining between them. CDR1 is SGHAT, CDR2 FQNNGV, per germline. This CDR3 is built from 14 residues. CDR3 amino acids: CASSLAPDTDTQYF. In nucleotides, the CDR3 is TGTGCCAGCAGCTTAGCGCCAGACACAGATACGCAGTATTTT.